This T cell receptor (beta chain) was identified during a study of graft-versus-host responses after intestinal transplantation. Findings and limits, study-wide: Recipient bone marrow held GvH clones, some seen earlier in ileum or blood.

The CDR3 extends over 14 amino acids. Germline-derived CDR1 and CDR2 are SGHNT and YYREEE (reference sequence). Trimming took 4 bases from V and 5 from J; bases not matched to a gene: 7. Clones were sequenced by immunoSEQ multiplex PCR, and TCRdb holds only the in-frame ones, with some missing. The sample has fewer than 90,000 clones; about 95% are singletons. As to this clone: Antigen: not known.

This sequence was found in a human donor who was the organ donor for an intestinal transplant. The specimen comprised unstimulated CD4+ T cells sorted from spleen or lymph node cells, sampled before transplant. The V and J genes are TRBV5-4 and TRBJ2-5, with 8 bases aligning to TRBD2. CDR3: CASSPGLAGETQYF. CDR3 DNA sequence: TGTGCCAGCAGCCCCGGACTAGCCGGGGAGACCCAGTACTTC.